The clone carrying this TCR beta chain was found a few times. Its target is unknown. The entry originates in a study of blood T cells in healthy people across ages. Overall study: The capture of about one barcoded beta molecule per two T cells was achieved by template switching.

PCR was performed a second time for roughly 6 to 12 cycles using a sample-barcoded 5' primer and a J-beta primer mix. TCRdb re-analysed the 5' RACE reads in MiXCR, keeping a single row per CDR3 protein. The table lists over a million distinct CDR3 sequences, less than 50% of them singletons. CDR1 and CDR2 from the germline V gene are LGHDT and YNNKEL (reference sequence). This CDR3 region has 14 residues. Trimming took off 0 bases at V and 5 bases at J, with 10 bases between the two ends. Study-level findings and limits: Per million T cells, the diversity of TCR beta decreased roughly linearly as age advanced.

The chain combines TRBV3-1 with TRBJ2-5, with no clear D. The sequencing sample was made of blood. This TCR derives from a woman aged 60-70 years in good health. Here the CDR3 DNA reads TGTGCCAGCAGCCAAGAGCGGAGCAGGGAGACCCAGTACTTC. The encoded protein is CASSQERSRETQYF.